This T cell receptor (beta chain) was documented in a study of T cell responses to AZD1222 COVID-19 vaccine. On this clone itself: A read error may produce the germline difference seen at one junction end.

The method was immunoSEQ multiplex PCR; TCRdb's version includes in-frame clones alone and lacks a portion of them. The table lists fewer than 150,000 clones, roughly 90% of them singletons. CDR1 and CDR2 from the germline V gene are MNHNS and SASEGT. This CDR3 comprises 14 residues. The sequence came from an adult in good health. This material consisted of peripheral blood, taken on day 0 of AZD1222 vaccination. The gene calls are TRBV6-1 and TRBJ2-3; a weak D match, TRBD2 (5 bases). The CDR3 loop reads CASSEGGYTDTQYF. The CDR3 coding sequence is TGTGCCAGCAGCGAAGGAGGATACACAGATACGCAGTATTTT.